This T cell receptor beta chain was found in a study of high-grade serous ovarian cancer treatment subgroups. Across the study: Each sample yielded on average roughly 7,000 unique TCR beta rearrangements from around 14,000 reads. Points from the study as a whole: The analyses considered CDR3 and ignored CDR1 and CDR2. Without spatial data, bulk sequencing limits insight into HGSC tumor diversity. Different patients shared almost no repertoire; same-patient tumors shared about 0.1 to 0.79.

Tumor samples were obtained before definitive surgery or chemotherapy. Using immunoSEQ multiplex PCR, the repertoire was profiled, and TCRdb retains in-frame clones only, with some absent. Of some 4,400 clones in the sample, 69% were seen once. Germline CDR1 SGDLS, CDR2 YYNGEE. The CDR3 covers 15 residues. The V and J ends lost 7 bases and 0 bases respectively, with 14 bases between them. For this clone: What it binds is unknown.

The TCR originated in a human donor with high-grade serous ovarian cancer. This chain links TRBV9 with TRBJ1-3; D is perhaps TRBD1 (6 bases). Sequenced material: tumor tissue. The CDR3 DNA is TGTGCCAGCGCTAAGACAGGCGACTCTGGAAACACCATATATTTT. Encoded protein: CASAKTGDSGNTIYF.